The clone carrying this TCR beta chain was picked up many times. Antigen specificity is unknown. This specimen comes from a study of post-analysis software for immune sequencing data. Study-wide findings and caveats: Versus controls, multiple sclerosis patients showed significantly lower diversity (normalized Chao1). Pronounced co-clustering by F measure was evident among identically batched samples.

Libraries were made from TCR beta cDNA, and they carried unique molecular identifiers. The yield from about 1 to 10 million T cells was approximately 500,000 cDNA molecules in total. TCRdb re-analysed the PCR reads in MiXCR, keeping a single row per CDR3 protein. The sample lists around 250,000 distinct CDR3 sequences, 35% to 40% seen once, with 4% to 6% in the top ten. This TCR came from a girl aged 5-17 years with multiple sclerosis. The source material was blood.

In DNA, the CDR3 is TGTGCCAGCAGCCAAAGAATGAGGGGAAGACCTGGGGCCAACGTCCTGACTTTC. This encodes CASSQRMRGRPGANVLTF. The rearrangement links TRBV11-1 to TRBJ2-6, with D possibly called TRBD1 or TRBD2 (5 bases each). Germline CDR1 is SGHAT and CDR2 is FQDESV (reference sequence). This CDR3 is 18 amino acids long. The V gene lost 5 bases and the J gene lost 2 bases, with 19 bases spanning the gap. Looking up the rest from reference TRBV11-1 and TRBJ2-6 gives the full variable domain: EAEVAQSPRYKITEKSQAVAFWCDPISGHATLYWYRQILGQGPELLVQFQDESVVDDSQLPKDRFSAERLKGVDSTLKIQPAELGDSAMYLCASSQRMRGRPGANVLTFGAGSRLTVL.